This T cell receptor (beta chain) was sequenced in a study of blood T cell repertoires in COVID-19. The wider study: Nucleic acid was either cDNA or gDNA, and it came from T cells, B-cell-depleted T cells, or PBMCs.

Clinical history reported by participants formed the basis on which cohorts were assigned. Before being deemed recovered, Cohort 3 donors had two negative PCRs, clearance, or symptom resolution. Germline lookup yields CDR1 MGHDK and CDR2 SYGVNS. The CDR3 contains 17 residues. The germline V and J ends were trimmed by 1 base and 5 bases, with 18 bases remaining between them. Per the study methods: Reference gene primer amplification gave estimated nucleated cell counts. Here immunoSEQ multiplex PCR was the method, and the copy in TCRdb shows in-frame clones only, minus some. V and J calls and clone size are given by that table; D and trimming were obtained from the DNA. The sample lists around 170,000 clones, about 80% seen once, with less than 15% in the top ten.

The TCR comes from a man aged 45-60 years who had recovered from COVID-19. The chain combines TRBV25-1 with TRBJ2-1, with a tentative D call TRBD2 (5 bases). Material: PBMCs or T cells enriched from blood (not recorded which). For the CDR3, the DNA is TGTGCCAGCAGTGAATCTACGTCCGCACTAGGGCACAATGAGCAGTTCTTC. Translating it yields CASSESTSALGHNEQFF.